A selection of T cell receptor beta chains follows, all from one sample in a study of human T cells and chemical hapten exposure. TCRdb independently ran MiXCR on the RACE reads; one entry per CDR3 protein. The sample includes around 250,000 distinct CDR3 sequences, 8.6% of them seen just once. This specimen was whole blood, taken in connection with sensitization to the hapten diphenylcyclopropenone (DPC). These receptors all come from a woman in her forties with alopecia areata. Some clones in this sample may be carry-over from other donors' samples. The conserved cysteine and the conserved F or W are not part of the CDR3 here.

>TRBJ2-5|TRBV7-9
ASSPRTDAYQETQY
>TRBJ1-6|TRBV7-2
ASSLRGRQGSPLH
>TRBJ2-7|TRBV18
ASSPLTFREQY
>TRBJ2-7|TRBV20-1
SASEQY
>TRBJ2-3|TRBV7-9
ASSYIAGADTQY
>TRBJ2-7|TRBV10-3
AISVGQGSYEQY
>TRBJ2-7|TRBV29-1
SVPGLAGGSYEQY
>TRBJ1-2|TRBV12-3/TRBV12-4
ASSSAGTEGYT
>TRBJ2-3|TRBV30
AWSVFREGRPYTDTQY
>TRBJ2-2|TRBV11-2
ASSLGTANTGELF
>TRBJ2-5|TRBV7-2
ASSPKRESETQY
>TRBJ2-7|TRBV6-2/TRBV6-3
ASSTLAEYSYEQY
>TRBJ2-1|TRBV28
ASQTGTSGSNEQF
>TRBJ2-7|TRBV29-1
SVAAGSYEQY
>TRBJ1-4|TRBV20-1
SARFTTNEKLF
>TRBJ2-2|TRBV11-2
ASSLAGPLHGELF
>TRBJ2-4|TRBV28
ASIPGTGDPNIQY
>TRBJ1-6|TRBV2
ATRGQANNSPLH
>TRBJ1-4|TRBV3-1
ASSRGTGSSEKLF
>TRBJ2-5|TRBV27
ASSLFGRPQETQY
>TRBJ1-1|TRBV7-2
ASSPGTGTRAF
>TRBJ2-3|TRBV29-1
SARQLSTDTQY
>TRBJ2-5|TRBV4-3
ASSQGGLPQETQY
>TRBJ1-5|TRBV2
ASSGAGQPQH
>TRBJ2-1|TRBV27
ASSSRDRAANEQF
>TRBJ1-5|TRBV7-3
ASTAPRDIQYSNQPQH
>TRBJ2-5|TRBV6-2/TRBV6-3
ASSYYPAGKETQY
>TRBJ1-2|TRBV6-1
ASSEQPHYGYT
>TRBJ2-3|TRBV5-6
ASTAAGGTDTQY
>TRBJ1-5|TRBV28
ASGGRPQH
>TRBJ1-5|TRBV6-2/TRBV6-3
ASEGRNQPQH
>TRBJ1-2|TRBV5-6
ASSGGQGLTGYT
>TRBJ1-6|TRBV4-3
ASSQATNSPLH
>TRBJ1-5|TRBV4-2
ASSQDGALNQPQH
>TRBJ2-1|TRBV7-6
ASSPEDSNEQF
>TRBJ2-7|TRBV7-9
ASSPGSGSSYEQY
>TRBJ2-1|TRBV11-2
ASSLDPTGTSGHNEQF
>TRBJ2-4|TRBV7-9
ASSPGAKNIQY
>TRBJ2-7|TRBV29-1
SVEDGASGSAEQY
>TRBJ2-2|TRBV25-1
ASRSTGELF
>TRBJ2-5|TRBV24-1
ATSDFRGREETQY
>TRBJ2-7|TRBV5-1
ASSLVAGFSYEQY
>TRBJ2-3|TRBV7-3
AEYPGAVDTQY
>TRBJ2-3|TRBV27
ASSLGHPSTDTQY
>TRBJ2-1|TRBV11-2
ASSSRALDYNEQF
>TRBJ1-3|TRBV28
ASSMPGGENIY
>TRBJ2-1|TRBV14
ASSSLDGRSYNEQF
>TRBJ2-3|TRBV12-3/TRBV12-4
ASLEAGGTDTQY
>TRBJ2-7|TRBV14
ASSGGSSLEQY
>TRBJ1-1|TRBV7-9
ASSLGQARRNTEAF
>TRBJ1-1|TRBV7-9
ASSIAGPWTEAF
>TRBJ2-3|TRBV20-1
SARRREVSDTQY
>TRBJ2-7|TRBV11-1
ASSPGHIYEQY